These T cell receptor beta chains were read from a single sample in a study of post-analysis software for immune sequencing data. TCRdb redid the calling of the PCR reads with MiXCR, one entry per CDR3 protein. The sample records about 770,000 distinct CDR3 sequences, approximately 44% being singletons. Material: blood. These receptor sequences come from a girl aged 10 to 17 with multiple sclerosis. The CDR3 runs from the conserved cysteine through the conserved F or W. The order of the fields is D gene, J gene, V gene, clone size, CDR3 length, CDR3 DNA, CDR3 protein. The D gene is left open where the match is weak. Only part of the rows carry a size: once, few, many, or a class if the clone is expanded.

>TRBD2|TRBJ2-5|TRBV11-3|.|18
TGTGCCAGCAGCTTAAGGGGACTAGCGGGAGGGACCGTCGGGACCCAGTACTTC
CASSLRGLAGGTVGTQYF
>TRBD2|TRBJ2-3|TRBV20-1|few|15
TGCAGTGCACCGGACACAGCGGGAGATAGTTCTACGCAGTATTTT
CSAPDTAGDSSTQYF
>.|TRBJ2-6|TRBV14|.|16
TGTGCCAGCAGCCAAGAGGCCCTCTCTGGGGCCAACGTCCTGACTTTC
CASSQEALSGANVLTF
>.|TRBJ2-3|TRBV24-1|few|15
TGTGCCACCAGTGATTTGCCCCCGGGAGCGGATACGCAGTATTTT
CATSDLPPGADTQYF
>TRBD2|TRBJ2-1|TRBV14|.|16
TGTGCCAGCAGCCAAGCGGGGGGGTGGGCGGAGAATGAGCAGTTCTTC
CASSQAGGWAENEQFF
>TRBD2|TRBJ2-1|TRBV11-2|.|18
TGTGCCAGCAGCTTACGGGGTAGCGGGAGTTGGGGGTCCAATGAGCAGTTCTTC
CASSLRGSGSWGSNEQFF
>.|TRBJ2-3|TRBV9|.|14
TGTGCCAGCAGCATCAGACAGTCCTCAGATACGCAGTATTTT
CASSIRQSSDTQYF
>.|TRBJ2-1|TRBV6-2/TRBV6-3|.|15
TGTGCCAGCAGCCCCGCTTATGGGACCTACAATGAGCAGTTCTTC
CASSPAYGTYNEQFF
>.|TRBJ2-7|TRBV20-1|.|14
TGCAGTGCTAGGAGTGGGAAACTCATCTACGAGCAGTACTTC
CSARSGKLIYEQYF
>.|TRBJ2-7|TRBV6-1|.|14
TGTGCCAGCAGACGGACGGAGGGGTCCCACGAGCAGTACTTC
CASRRTEGSHEQYF
>TRBD1|TRBJ2-7|TRBV18|.|13
TGTGCCAGCTCACCCGGACAGGTCTACGAGCAGTACTTC
CASSPGQVYEQYF
>.|TRBJ1-2|TRBV6-6|.|15
TGTGCCAGCAGTCAAGGTCCATTTTCCAACTATGGCTACACCTTC
CASSQGPFSNYGYTF